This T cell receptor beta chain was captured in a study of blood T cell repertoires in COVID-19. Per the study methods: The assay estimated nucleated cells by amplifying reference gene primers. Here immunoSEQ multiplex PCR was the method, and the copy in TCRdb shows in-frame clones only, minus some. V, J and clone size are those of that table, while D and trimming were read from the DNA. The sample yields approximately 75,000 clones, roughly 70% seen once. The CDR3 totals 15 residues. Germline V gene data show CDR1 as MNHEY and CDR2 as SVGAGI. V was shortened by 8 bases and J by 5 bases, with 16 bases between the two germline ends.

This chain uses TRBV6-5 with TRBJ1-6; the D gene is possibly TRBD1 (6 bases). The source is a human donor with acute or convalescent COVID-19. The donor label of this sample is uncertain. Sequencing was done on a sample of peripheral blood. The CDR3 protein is CASSGAAIDNSPLHF. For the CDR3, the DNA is TGTGCCAGCTCAGGGGCAGCAATTGATAATTCACCCCTCCACTTT.